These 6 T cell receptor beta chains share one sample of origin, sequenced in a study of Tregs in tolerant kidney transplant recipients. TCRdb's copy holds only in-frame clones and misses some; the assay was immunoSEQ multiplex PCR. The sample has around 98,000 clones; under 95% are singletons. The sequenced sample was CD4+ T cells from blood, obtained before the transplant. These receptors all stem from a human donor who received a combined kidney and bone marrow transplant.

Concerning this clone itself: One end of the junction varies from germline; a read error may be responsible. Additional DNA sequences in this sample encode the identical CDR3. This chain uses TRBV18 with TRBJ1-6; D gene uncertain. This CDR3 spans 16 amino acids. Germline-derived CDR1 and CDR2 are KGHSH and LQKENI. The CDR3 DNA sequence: TGTGCCAGCTCACCCCAAGCCCGCGTCTATAATTCCCCCCTCCACTTT. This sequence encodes CASSPQARVYNSPLHF.

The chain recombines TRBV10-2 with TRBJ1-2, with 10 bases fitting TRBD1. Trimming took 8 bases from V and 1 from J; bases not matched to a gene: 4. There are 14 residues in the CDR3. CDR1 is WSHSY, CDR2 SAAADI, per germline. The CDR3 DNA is TGCGCCAGCCGACAGGGGGCTAATAACTATGGCTACACCTTC. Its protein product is CASRQGANNYGYTF.

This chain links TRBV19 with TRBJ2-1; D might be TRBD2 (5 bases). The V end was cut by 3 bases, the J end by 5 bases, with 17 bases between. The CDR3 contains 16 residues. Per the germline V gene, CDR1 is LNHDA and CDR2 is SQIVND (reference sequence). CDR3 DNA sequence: TGTGCCAGTAGTATGTGGGCAACTCTGACTAACAATGAGCAGTTCTTC. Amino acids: CASSMWATLTNNEQFF.

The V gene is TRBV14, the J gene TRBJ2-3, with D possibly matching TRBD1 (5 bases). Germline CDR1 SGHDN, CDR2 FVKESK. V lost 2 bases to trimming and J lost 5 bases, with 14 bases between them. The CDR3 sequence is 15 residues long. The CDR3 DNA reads TGTGCCAGCAGCCAACAATTTAGGGGTAAAGATACGCAGTATTTT. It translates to CASSQQFRGKDTQYF.

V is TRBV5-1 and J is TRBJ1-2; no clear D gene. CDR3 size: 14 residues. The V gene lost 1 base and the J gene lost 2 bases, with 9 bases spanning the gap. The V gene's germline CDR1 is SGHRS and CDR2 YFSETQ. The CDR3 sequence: CASSLQTTNYGYTF. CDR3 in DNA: TGCGCCAGCAGCTTGCAAACAACGAACTATGGCTACACCTTC.

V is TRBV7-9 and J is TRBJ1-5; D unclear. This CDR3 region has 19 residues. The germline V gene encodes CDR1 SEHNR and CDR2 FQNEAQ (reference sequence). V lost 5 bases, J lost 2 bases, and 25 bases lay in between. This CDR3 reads CASSPPVSRSHPRNQPQHF. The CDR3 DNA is TGTGCCAGCAGCCCCCCGGTATCCAGGTCCCATCCGCGCAATCAGCCCCAGCATTTT.